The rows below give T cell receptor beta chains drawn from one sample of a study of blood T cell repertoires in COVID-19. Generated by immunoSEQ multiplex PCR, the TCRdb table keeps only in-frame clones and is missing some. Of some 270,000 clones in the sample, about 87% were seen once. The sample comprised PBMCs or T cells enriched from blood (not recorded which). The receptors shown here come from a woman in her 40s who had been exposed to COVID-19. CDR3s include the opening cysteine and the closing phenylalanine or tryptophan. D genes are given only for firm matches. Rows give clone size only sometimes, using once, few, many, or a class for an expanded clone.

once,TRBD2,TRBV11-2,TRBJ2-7,CASSFGLAGAQGYEQYF,TGTGCCAGCAGCTTTGGACTAGCGGGGGCCCAGGGCTACGAGCAGTACTTC
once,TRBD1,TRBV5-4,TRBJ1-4,CASSFKTGGHEKLFF,TGTGCCAGCAGCTTCAAGACAGGGGGTCATGAAAAACTGTTTTTT
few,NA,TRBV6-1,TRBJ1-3,CASSEPRGTGNTIYF,TGTGCCAGCAGTGAGCCAAGGGGTACTGGAAACACCATATATTTT
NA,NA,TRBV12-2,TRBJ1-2,CASRSGLGGYTF,TGTGCAAGTCGCTCCGGACTCGGGGGCTACACCTTC
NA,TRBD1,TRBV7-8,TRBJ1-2,CASSLLSSLGTGDGYTF,TGTGCCAGCAGCTTACTGTCTTCGCTAGGGACAGGGGACGGCTACACCTTC
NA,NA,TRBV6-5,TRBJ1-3,CASSFNRGNTIYF,TGTGCCAGCAGCTTTAACAGGGGAAACACCATATATTTT
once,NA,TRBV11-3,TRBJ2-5,CASSLDRDVETQYF,TGTGCCAGCAGCTTAGACAGGGATGTAGAGACCCAGTACTTC
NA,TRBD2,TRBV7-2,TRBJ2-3,CASSVVLAVTSTDTQYF,TGTGCCAGCAGCGTCGTCCTAGCGGTCACTAGCACAGATACGCAGTATTTT
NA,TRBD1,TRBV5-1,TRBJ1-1,CASSSGTGGEAFF,TGTGCCAGCAGCTCGGGGACAGGGGGTGAAGCTTTCTTT
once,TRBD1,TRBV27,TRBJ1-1,CASSNKDRGTEAFF,TGTGCCAGCAGCAACAAGGACAGGGGAACTGAAGCTTTCTTT
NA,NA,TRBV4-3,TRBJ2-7,CASSQTIRSQGTYEQYF,TGCGCCAGCAGCCAAACCATCCGGAGCCAGGGGACCTACGAGCAGTACTTC
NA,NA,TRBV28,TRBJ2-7,CASSFRGFGSRREQYF,TGTGCCAGCAGTTTCCGAGGGTTCGGGTCACGGCGGGAGCAGTACTTC
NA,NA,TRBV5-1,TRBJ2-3,CASSRFDTTPSTDTQYF,TGCGCCAGCAGCCGATTTGACACAACTCCTAGCACAGATACGCAGTATTTT
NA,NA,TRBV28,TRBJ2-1,CASRWRSSYNEQFF,TGTGCCAGCAGGTGGAGGAGCTCCTACAATGAGCAGTTCTTC
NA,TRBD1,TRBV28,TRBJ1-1,CASSLGPGQSNTEAFF,TGTGCCAGCAGTTTGGGGCCGGGACAGTCGAACACTGAAGCTTTCTTT
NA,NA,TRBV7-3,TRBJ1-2,CASSPHTLGNYGYTF,TGTGCCAGCAGCCCCCACACGCTGGGCAACTATGGCTACACCTTC
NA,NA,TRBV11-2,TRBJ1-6,CASSFGLTMGSPLHF,TGTGCCAGCAGCTTCGGACTCACGATGGGTTCACCCCTCCACTTT
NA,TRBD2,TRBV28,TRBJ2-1,CASSPRRGGYNEQFF,TGTGCCAGCAGTCCCCGCCGCGGGGGGTACAATGAGCAGTTCTTC
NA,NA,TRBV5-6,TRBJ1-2,CASSLTSGSGPYGYTF,TGTGCCAGCAGCCTAACCTCGGGGAGCGGACCCTATGGCTACACCTTC
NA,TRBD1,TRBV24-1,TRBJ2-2,CATSKQGPRGELFF,TGTGCCACCAGCAAACAGGGGCCCCGCGGGGAGCTGTTTTTT
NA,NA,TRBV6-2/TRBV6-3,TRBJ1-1,CASSYSPLQGTEAFF,TGTGCCAGCAGTTACTCCCCGTTACAGGGAACTGAAGCTTTCTTT
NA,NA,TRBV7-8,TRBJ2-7,CASSFQASPYEQYF,TGTGCCAGCAGCTTTCAGGCCAGCCCCTACGAGCAGTACTTC
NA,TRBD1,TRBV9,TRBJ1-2,CASSKAGQGTNYGYTF,TGTGCCAGCAGCAAAGCAGGACAGGGGACTAACTATGGCTACACCTTC
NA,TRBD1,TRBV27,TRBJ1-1,CASSDRGNTEAFF,TGTGCCAGCAGTGACAGGGGGAACACTGAAGCTTTCTTT
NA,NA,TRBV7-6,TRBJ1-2,CASSLAGPGSPGYTF,TGTGCCAGCAGCTTAGCTGGGCCAGGGTCCCCTGGCTACACCTTC
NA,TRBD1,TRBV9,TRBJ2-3,CASSSWTGGTDTQYF,TGTGCCAGCAGCTCGTGGACAGGGGGCACAGATACGCAGTATTTT
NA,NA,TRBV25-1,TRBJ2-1,CASSIQLQTEAEQFF,TGTGCCAGCAGTATCCAACTACAAACTGAGGCTGAGCAGTTCTTC
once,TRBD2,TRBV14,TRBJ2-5,CASSQGDPGLAGRETQYF,TGTGCCAGCAGCCAAGGGGACCCTGGACTAGCGGGTAGGGAGACCCAGTACTTC
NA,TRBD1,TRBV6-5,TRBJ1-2,CASSYRTGYGYTF,TGTGCCAGCAGTTACAGGACAGGCTATGGCTACACCTTC
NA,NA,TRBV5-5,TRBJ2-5,CASSLWVASSQETQYF,TGTGCCAGCAGCTTGTGGGTGGCTAGCAGTCAAGAGACCCAGTACTTC
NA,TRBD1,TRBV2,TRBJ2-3,CASTRTGPNTQYF,TGTGCCAGCACCCGGACAGGCCCTAATACGCAGTATTTT
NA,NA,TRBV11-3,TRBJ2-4,CASSWGDKNIQYF,TGTGCCAGCAGCTGGGGAGACAAAAACATTCAGTACTTC
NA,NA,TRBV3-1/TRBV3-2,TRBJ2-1,CASSQGSNREQFF,TGTGCCAGCAGCCAGGGTTCTAACAGGGAGCAGTTCTTC
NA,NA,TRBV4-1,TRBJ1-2,CASSQEDFGIYGYTF,TGCGCCAGCAGCCAAGAGGACTTTGGAATCTATGGCTACACCTTC
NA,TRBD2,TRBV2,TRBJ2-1,CASSPGSWLGFSGRANNEQFF,TGTGCCAGCTCCCCGGGTTCGTGGCTGGGTTTTAGCGGGAGGGCCAACAATGAGCAGTTCTTC
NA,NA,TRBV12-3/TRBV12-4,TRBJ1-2,CASSLYRANGYTF,TGTGCCAGCAGTTTATACAGGGCTAATGGCTACACCTTC
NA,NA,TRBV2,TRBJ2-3,CASSGRGPWSDTQYF,TGTGCCAGCAGTGGTAGAGGGCCCTGGTCAGATACGCAGTATTTT
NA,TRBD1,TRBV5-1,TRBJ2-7,CASSFTGTGFYPHEQYF,TGCGCCAGCAGTTTTACCGGGACAGGGTTTTATCCCCACGAGCAGTACTTC
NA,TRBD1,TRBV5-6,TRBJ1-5,CASSSFGTDNQPQHF,TGTGCCAGCAGCTCCTTCGGGACAGACAATCAGCCCCAGCATTTT
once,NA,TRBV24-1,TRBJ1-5,CATSPAGADNQPQHF,TGTGCCACCAGTCCCGCGGGAGCCGACAATCAGCCCCAGCATTTT
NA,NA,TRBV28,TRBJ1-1,CASIKAGAGVGEAFF,TGTGCCAGCATCAAAGCCGGGGCAGGGGTGGGTGAAGCTTTCTTT
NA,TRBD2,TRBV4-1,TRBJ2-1,CASSQEGWGAGGVNEQFF,TGCGCCAGCAGCCAAGAGGGTTGGGGAGCGGGAGGGGTCAATGAGCAGTTCTTC
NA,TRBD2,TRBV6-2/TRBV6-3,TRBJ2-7,CASSYSARGASSYEQYF,TGTGCCAGCAGTTACTCAGCGCGGGGGGCTAGCTCCTACGAGCAGTACTTC
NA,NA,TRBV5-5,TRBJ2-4,CASSLENRQNIQYF,TGTGCCAGCAGCTTGGAAAACAGGCAAAACATTCAGTACTTC
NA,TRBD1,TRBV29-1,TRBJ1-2,CSGGDREHYGYTF,TGCAGCGGTGGGGACAGGGAACACTATGGCTACACCTTC
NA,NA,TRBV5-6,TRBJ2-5,CASSLSTPGAQYF,TGTGCCAGCAGCTTGAGTACCCCCGGGGCCCAGTACTTC
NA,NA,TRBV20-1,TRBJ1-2,CSASYRNGGYTF,TGCAGTGCTAGTTACAGGAACGGTGGCTACACCTTC
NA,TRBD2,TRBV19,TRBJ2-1,CASSLASGGSNEQFF,TGTGCCAGTAGTCTCGCTAGCGGGGGGTCCAATGAGCAGTTCTTC
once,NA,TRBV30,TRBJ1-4,CAWSYREKLFF,TGTGCCTGGAGTTACAGGGAAAAACTGTTTTTT